These 19 T cell receptor beta chains were sequenced from one sample in a study of CD8 T cells in ankylosing spondylitis. Via MiXCR, TCRdb re-called the 5' RACE reads, giving one row per CDR3 protein. Among 200,000 to 300,000 distinct CDR3 sequences listed, roughly a quarter were seen once. Sequencing was carried out using blood, either unsorted or a sorted T cell fraction (not recorded which). The receptors here all came from a male donor with ankylosing spondylitis or in good health (not recorded which).

The chain is built from TRBV6-5 and TRBJ2-7; D assignment may be TRBD1 or TRBD2 (5 bases each). This CDR3 region has 13 residues. The germline CDR1 and CDR2 sequences are MNHEY and SVGAGI. Trimming took off 2 bases at V and 5 bases at J, with 10 bases between the two ends. CDR3 residues: CASSYGLGDEQYF. The CDR3 DNA reads TGTGCCAGCAGTTACGGCCTGGGGGACGAGCAGTACTTC.

This rearrangement joins TRBV6-5 to TRBJ2-7; D not certain. The CDR3 sequence is 13 residues long. The germline V gene has CDR1 MNHEY and CDR2 SVGAGI. V was pared by 2 bases and J by 7 bases, with 12 bases between. CDR3 protein: CASSYLGVGEQYF. CDR3 coding DNA: TGTGCCAGCAGTTACCTCGGTGTGGGTGAGCAGTACTTC.

In this sample, this clonotype turned up a few times. At one end, the junction sequence differs from germline, possibly due to a read error. The rearrangement links TRBV7-3 to TRBJ2-5; D is unresolved. This CDR3 has 13 amino acids. The germline gives CDR1 SGHTA, CDR2 FQGTGA. DNA of the CDR3: TGTGCCAGCAGCATAACCCCCACAGAGACCCAGTACTTC. The encoded protein is CASSITPTETQYF.

This clonotype has just a few counts. The chain joins TRBV20-1 to TRBJ2-5, with 10 positions matching TRBD2. The germline V gene encodes CDR1 DFQATT and CDR2 SNEGSKA (reference sequence). The CDR3 consists of 17 residues. The trim removed 3 bases at V and 0 bases at J, leaving 10 bases unmatched. The CDR3 loop reads CSASTFSSGGYQETQYF. CDR3 DNA: TGCAGTGCTAGTACTTTTTCTAGCGGGGGTTACCAAGAGACCCAGTACTTC.

This clonotype came up many times. The gene calls are TRBV29-1 and TRBJ2-3; no clear D. Germline V gene lookup returns CDR1 SQVTM and CDR2 ANQGSEA. Trimming took 1 base from V and 6 from J, leaving 17 bases between them. The CDR3 covers 15 residues. CDR3 nucleotide sequence: TGCAGCGTTGAAGTCCCCGGCATAAGGGCTGATACGCAGTATTTT. Its translation is CSVEVPGIRADTQYF.

This clonotype was detected a few times. The chain recombines TRBV29-1 with TRBJ2-7, with D possibly TRBD2 on 5 matching bases. The CDR3 spans 14 residues. V was shortened by 6 bases and J by 2 bases, with 17 bases between the two germline ends. CDR1 SQVTM and CDR2 ANQGSEA come from the germline V gene. CDR3 DNA sequence: TGCAGCGTCGTGGAGGATACAGCGACCTACGAGCAGTACTTC. Translated: CSVVEDTATYEQYF.

This sequence joins TRBV6-1 and TRBJ1-1; D gene ambiguous. The CDR3 runs 17 residues. V was clipped by 5 bases and J by 3 bases, with 22 bases between them. Germline V lookup: CDR1 MNHNS, CDR2 SASEGT. This CDR3 reads CASSPGGVGGTYTEAFF. CDR3 sequence (DNA): TGTGCCAGCAGTCCCGGTGGGGTGGGAGGAACGTACACTGAAGCTTTCTTT.

The chain couples TRBV6-1 to TRBJ1-2, with D unresolved. CDR1 is MNHNS, CDR2 SASEGT, per germline. Trimming took 6 bases from V and 3 from J, leaving 26 bases between them. The CDR3 sequence is 18 residues long. CDR3 amino acids: CASSPRFTSTRRHYGYTF. The CDR3 bases are TGTGCCAGCAGCCCCCGTTTTACATCAACCCGACGCCACTATGGCTACACCTTC.

The table lists this clonotype with a few counts. The chain has TRBV29-1 and TRBJ2-5, with D possibly being TRBD2 (5 bases). The germline gives CDR1 SQVTM, CDR2 ANQGSEA. V was shortened by 3 bases and J by 5 bases, with 13 bases between the two germline ends. This CDR3 has 13 amino acids. CDR3 sequence: CSVDGESGETQYF. In DNA form, the CDR3 reads TGCAGCGTTGATGGGGAGAGTGGGGAGACCCAGTACTTC.

In this sample, this clonotype turned up many times. This chain joins TRBV2 and TRBJ2-3, with D possibly matching TRBD1 (7 bases). CDR1 and CDR2 (germline): SNHLY, FYNNEI. This CDR3 has 15 amino acids. V gave up 6 bases and J gave up 5 bases, with 18 bases separating them. This CDR3 reads CASSHEWRGQDTQYF. CDR3 DNA: TGTGCCAGCAGCCACGAGTGGAGGGGGCAAGATACGCAGTATTTT.

The J gene is TRBJ2-5, the V gene TRBV10-3; TRBD2 matches at 12 bases. The length of the CDR3 is 15 residues. The J segment lost 5 bases and the V segment lost 6 bases, leaving 7 bases of the junction unmatched. CDR1 and CDR2 from the germline V gene are ENHRY and SYGVKD. This chain's CDR3 is CAISWTSGVGETQYF. For the CDR3, the DNA is TGTGCCATCAGCTGGACTAGCGGGGTTGGGGAGACCCAGTACTTC.

This chain uses TRBV29-1 with TRBJ1-2, with 7 bases matching TRBD1. This CDR3 is 12 amino acids long. V shed 4 bases and J 7 bases; nucleotides not matched to a gene: 6. From germline, CDR1 is SQVTM and CDR2 ANQGSEA. CDR3 sequence reads: CSVVQGQGGYTF. The CDR3 region has the DNA TGCAGCGTTGTACAGGGGCAGGGTGGCTACACCTTC.

In this sample, this clonotype turned up a few times. CDR3 bases: TGCAGTGCTAGAGCCATGATCGCTGAAGCTTTCTTT. Amino acids: CSARAMIAEAFF. The chain uses TRBV20-1 and TRBJ1-1; D remains ambiguous. Germline CDR1 reads DFQATT; CDR2 reads SNEGSKA (reference sequence). The V end was cut by 1 base, the J end by 6 bases, with 9 bases between. CDR3 length: 12 residues.

This clonotype has only a few counts. V and J are TRBV12-3 or TRBV12-4 and TRBJ2-7, with D hard to call. The CDR3 loop spans 13 amino acids. V shed 5 bases and J shed 5 bases, with 13 bases lying between them. The CDR3 bases are TGTGCCAGCAGTCCGGATGGGCTGGACGAGCAGTACTTC. Translating gives CASSPDGLDEQYF.

V gene TRBV6-1 combines with J gene TRBJ2-3, with 7 bases lining up with TRBD1. Per the germline V gene, CDR1 is MNHNS and CDR2 is SASEGT. This CDR3 region has 15 residues. Unmatched junction bases numbered 12, after V lost 8 bases and J lost 4 bases. CDR3 coding DNA: TGTGCCAGCTCTCCAAATTTTAGGGGGCCAGATACGCAGTATTTT. Translating it yields CASSPNFRGPDTQYF.

This clonotype was seen at least ten times. The chain combines TRBV6-1 with TRBJ2-5; TRBD1 aligns across 10 bases. CDR1 MNHNS and CDR2 SASEGT come from the germline V gene. The CDR3 totals 15 residues. With V trimmed by 3 bases and J by 1 base, 2 bases remained unmatched. CDR3 amino acids: CASSDRDRGQETQYF. CDR3 DNA: TGTGCCAGCAGTGACCGGGACAGGGGCCAAGAGACCCAGTACTTC.

This clonotype came up many times. The gene calls are TRBV5-1 and TRBJ1-2; 12 nucleotides align to TRBD1. The CDR3 is made up of 12 amino acids. The trim removed 4 bases at V and 10 bases at J, leaving 2 bases unmatched. Germline CDR1 reads SGHRS; CDR2 reads YFSETQ. CDR3 in amino acids: CASSQGQGAYTF. The CDR3 DNA reads as TGCGCCAGCAGCCAGGGACAGGGGGCCTACACCTTC.

V gene TRBV19 combines with J gene TRBJ2-1; 7 bases agree with TRBD2. The V segment lost 7 bases and the J segment 4 bases; nucleotides outside the gene matches: 7. The CDR3 has 14 residues. CDR1 LNHDA and CDR2 SQIVND come from the germline V gene (reference sequence). CDR3 DNA sequence: TGTGCCAGTAAGCGGCTAGCGGAGTACAATGAGCAGTTCTTC. Protein: CASKRLAEYNEQFF.

This clonotype has more than one count but fewer than ten. The chain couples TRBV10-3 to TRBJ2-3; the match to TRBD1 covers 10 bases. Per germline, CDR1 ENHRY and CDR2 SYGVKD. CDR3 length equals 14 residues. The trim removed 5 bases at V and 3 bases at J, leaving 2 bases unmatched. The chain's CDR3 is CAISWDRGTDTQYF. In nucleotides, the CDR3 is TGTGCCATCAGTTGGGACAGGGGAACAGATACGCAGTATTTT.